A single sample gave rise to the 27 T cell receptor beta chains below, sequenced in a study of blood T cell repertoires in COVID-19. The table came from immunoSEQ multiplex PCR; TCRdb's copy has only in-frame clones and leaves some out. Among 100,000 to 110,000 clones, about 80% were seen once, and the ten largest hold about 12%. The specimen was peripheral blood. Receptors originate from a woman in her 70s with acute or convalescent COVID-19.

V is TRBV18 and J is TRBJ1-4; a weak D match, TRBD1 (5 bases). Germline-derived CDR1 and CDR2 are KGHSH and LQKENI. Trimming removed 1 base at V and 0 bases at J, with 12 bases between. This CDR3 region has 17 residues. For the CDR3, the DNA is TGTGCCAGCTCACCACGGGGCAGCGGGACAACTAATGAAAAACTGTTTTTT. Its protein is CASSPRGSGTTNEKLFF.

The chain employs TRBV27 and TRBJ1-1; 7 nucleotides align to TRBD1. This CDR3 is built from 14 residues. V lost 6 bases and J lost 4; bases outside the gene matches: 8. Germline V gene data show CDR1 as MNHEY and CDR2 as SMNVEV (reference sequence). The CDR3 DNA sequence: TGTGCCAGCAGGGCAGGGGGTAGGGGCACTGAAGCTTTCTTT. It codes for CASRAGGRGTEAFF.

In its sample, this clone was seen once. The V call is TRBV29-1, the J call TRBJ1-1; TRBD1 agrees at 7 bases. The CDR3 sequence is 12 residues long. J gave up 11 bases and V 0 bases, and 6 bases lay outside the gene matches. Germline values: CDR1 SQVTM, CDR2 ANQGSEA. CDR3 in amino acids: CSVEETGPSAFF. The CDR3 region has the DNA TGCAGCGTTGAAGAGACAGGGCCTTCTGCTTTCTTT.

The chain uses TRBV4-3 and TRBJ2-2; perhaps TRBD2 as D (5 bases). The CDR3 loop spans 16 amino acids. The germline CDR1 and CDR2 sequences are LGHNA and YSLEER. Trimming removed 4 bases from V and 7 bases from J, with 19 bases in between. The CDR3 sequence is CASSLQSPGEGGELFF. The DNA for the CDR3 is TGCGCCAGCAGCCTCCAGTCACCCGGGGAAGGCGGGGAGCTGTTTTTT.

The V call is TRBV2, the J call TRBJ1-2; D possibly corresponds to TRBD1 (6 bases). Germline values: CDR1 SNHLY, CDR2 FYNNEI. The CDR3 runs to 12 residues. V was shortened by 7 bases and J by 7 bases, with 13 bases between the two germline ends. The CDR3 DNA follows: TGTGCCAGCACGAGGGACAAGCTTGGCTACACCTTC. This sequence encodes CASTRDKLGYTF.

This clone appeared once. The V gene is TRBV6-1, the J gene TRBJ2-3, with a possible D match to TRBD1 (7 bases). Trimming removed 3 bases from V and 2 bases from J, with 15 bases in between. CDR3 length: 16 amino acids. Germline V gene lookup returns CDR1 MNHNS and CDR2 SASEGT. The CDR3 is CASSDETGTYTDTQYF. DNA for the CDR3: TGTGCCAGCAGTGATGAGACAGGGACTTACACAGATACGCAGTATTTT.

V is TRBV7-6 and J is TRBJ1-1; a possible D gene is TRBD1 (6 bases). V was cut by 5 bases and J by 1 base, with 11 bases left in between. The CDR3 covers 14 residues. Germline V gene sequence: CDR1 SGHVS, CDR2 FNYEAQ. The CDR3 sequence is CASSPRTENTEAFF. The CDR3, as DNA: TGTGCCAGCAGCCCCCGGACAGAGAACACTGAAGCTTTCTTT. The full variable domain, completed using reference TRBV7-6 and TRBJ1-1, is GAGVSQSPRYKVTKRGQDVALRCDPISGHVSLYWYRQALGQGPEFLTYFNYEAQQDKSGLPNDRFSAERPEGSISTLTIQRTEQRDSAMYRCASSPRTENTEAFFGQGTRLTVV.

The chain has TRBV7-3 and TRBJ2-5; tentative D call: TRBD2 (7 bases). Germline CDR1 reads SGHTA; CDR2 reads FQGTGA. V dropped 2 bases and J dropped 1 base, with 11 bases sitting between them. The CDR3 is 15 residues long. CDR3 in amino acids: CASSLRGGAQETQYF. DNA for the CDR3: TGTGCCAGCAGCTTACGTGGGGGGGCCCAAGAGACCCAGTACTTC.

The CDR3 coding sequence is TGTGCCAGCAGCCCCCGGACAGGGGCCCAGGAAAAACTGTTTTTT. The encoded protein is CASSPRTGAQEKLFF. This chain links TRBV3-1 (or the pseudogene TRBV3-2) with TRBJ1-4, with 9 positions matching TRBD1. The CDR3 has 15 amino acids. Germline CDR1 is LGHDT and CDR2 is YNNKEL (reference sequence). After removal of 4 bases from V and 8 bases from J, the junction contained 8 bases not matched to a gene.

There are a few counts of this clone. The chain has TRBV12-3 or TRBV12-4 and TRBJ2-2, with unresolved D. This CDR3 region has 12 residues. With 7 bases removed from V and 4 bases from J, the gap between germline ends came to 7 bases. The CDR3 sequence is CASILGTGELFF. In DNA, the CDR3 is TGTGCCAGCATCCTCGGCACCGGGGAGCTGTTTTTT.

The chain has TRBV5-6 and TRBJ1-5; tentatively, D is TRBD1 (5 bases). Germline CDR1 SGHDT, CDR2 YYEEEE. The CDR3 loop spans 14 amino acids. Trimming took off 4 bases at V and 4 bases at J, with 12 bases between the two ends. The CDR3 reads CASSPGTSNQPQHF. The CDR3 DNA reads TGTGCCAGCAGCCCCGGGACTTCGAATCAGCCCCAGCATTTT.

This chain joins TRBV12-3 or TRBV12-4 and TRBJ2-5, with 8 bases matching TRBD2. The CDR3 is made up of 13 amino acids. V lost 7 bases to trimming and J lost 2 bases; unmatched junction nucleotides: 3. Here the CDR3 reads CASKTGGQETQYF. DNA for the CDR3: TGTGCCAGCAAGACGGGGGGGCAAGAGACCCAGTACTTC.

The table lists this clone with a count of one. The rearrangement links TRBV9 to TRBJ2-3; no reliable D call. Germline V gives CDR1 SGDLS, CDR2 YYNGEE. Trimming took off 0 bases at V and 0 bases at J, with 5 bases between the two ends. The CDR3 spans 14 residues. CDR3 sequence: CASSVATSTDTQYF. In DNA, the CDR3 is TGTGCCAGCAGCGTAGCTACTAGCACAGATACGCAGTATTTT.

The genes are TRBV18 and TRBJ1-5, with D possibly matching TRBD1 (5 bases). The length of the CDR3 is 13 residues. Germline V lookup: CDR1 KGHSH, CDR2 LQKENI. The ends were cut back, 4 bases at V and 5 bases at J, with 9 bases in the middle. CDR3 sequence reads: CASSRQPDQPQHF. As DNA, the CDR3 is TGTGCCAGCTCACGACAGCCGGATCAGCCCCAGCATTTT.

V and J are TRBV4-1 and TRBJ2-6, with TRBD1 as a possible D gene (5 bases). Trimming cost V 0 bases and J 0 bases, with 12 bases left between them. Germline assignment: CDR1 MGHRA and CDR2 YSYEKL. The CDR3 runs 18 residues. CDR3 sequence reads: CASSQEFRATSGANVLTF. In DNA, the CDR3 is TGCGCCAGCAGCCAAGAGTTCAGGGCCACCTCTGGGGCCAACGTCCTGACTTTC.

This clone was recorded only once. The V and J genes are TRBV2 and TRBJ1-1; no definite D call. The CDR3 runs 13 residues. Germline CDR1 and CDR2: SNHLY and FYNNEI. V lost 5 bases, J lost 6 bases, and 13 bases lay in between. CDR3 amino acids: CASSTGSFSEAFF. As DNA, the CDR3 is TGTGCCAGCAGTACCGGGTCCTTCTCTGAAGCTTTCTTT.

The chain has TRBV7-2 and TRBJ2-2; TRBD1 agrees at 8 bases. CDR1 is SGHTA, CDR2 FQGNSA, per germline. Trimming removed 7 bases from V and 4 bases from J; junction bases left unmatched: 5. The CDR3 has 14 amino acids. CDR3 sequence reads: CASTGDRITGELFF. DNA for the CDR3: TGTGCCAGCACCGGGGACAGGATCACCGGGGAGCTGTTTTTT.

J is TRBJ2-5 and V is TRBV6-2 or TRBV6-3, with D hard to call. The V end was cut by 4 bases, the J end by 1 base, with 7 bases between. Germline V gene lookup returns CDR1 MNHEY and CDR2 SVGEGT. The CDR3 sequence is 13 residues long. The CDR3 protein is CASSSVRQETQYF. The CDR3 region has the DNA TGTGCCAGCAGTTCGGTGCGCCAAGAGACCCAGTACTTC.

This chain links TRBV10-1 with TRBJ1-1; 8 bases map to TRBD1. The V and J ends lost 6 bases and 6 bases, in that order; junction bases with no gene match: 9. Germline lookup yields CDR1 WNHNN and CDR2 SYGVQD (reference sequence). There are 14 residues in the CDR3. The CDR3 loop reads CASSARTGPAEAFF. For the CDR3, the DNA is TGCGCCAGCAGCGCCCGGACAGGGCCGGCTGAAGCTTTCTTT.

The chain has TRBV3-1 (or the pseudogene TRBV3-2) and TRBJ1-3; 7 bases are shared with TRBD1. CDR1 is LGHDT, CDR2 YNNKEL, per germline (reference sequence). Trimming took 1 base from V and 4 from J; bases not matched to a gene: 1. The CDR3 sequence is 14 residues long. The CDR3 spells CASSQGTGGNTIYF. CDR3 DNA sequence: TGTGCCAGCAGCCAAGGGACAGGAGGAAACACCATATATTTT.

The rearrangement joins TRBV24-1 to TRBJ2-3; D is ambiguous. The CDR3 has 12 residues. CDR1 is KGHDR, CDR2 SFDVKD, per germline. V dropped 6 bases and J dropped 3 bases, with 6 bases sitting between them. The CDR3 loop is CATSTGTDTQYF. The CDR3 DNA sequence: TGTGCCACCAGTACTGGTACAGATACGCAGTATTTT.

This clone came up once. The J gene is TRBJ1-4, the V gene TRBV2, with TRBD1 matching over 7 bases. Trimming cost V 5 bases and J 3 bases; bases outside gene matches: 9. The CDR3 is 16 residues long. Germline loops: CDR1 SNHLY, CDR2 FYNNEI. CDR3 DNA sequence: TGTGCCAGCAGTCCTCTGCCCGGGACAGCTAATGAAAAACTGTTTTTT. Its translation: CASSPLPGTANEKLFF.

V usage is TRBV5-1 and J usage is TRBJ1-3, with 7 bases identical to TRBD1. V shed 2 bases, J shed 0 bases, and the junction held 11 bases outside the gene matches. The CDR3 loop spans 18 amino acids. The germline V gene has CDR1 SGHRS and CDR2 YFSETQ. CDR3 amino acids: CASSLGTGAGSSGNTIYF. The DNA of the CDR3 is TGCGCCAGCAGCTTAGGTACAGGGGCGGGGAGCTCTGGAAACACCATATATTTT.

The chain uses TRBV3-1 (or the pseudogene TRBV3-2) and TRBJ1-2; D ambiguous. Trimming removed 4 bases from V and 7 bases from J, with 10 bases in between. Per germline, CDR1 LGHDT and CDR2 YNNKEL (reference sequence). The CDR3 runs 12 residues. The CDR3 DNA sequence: TGTGCCAGCAGCCTCGAAGCGGGTGGCTACACCTTC. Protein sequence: CASSLEAGGYTF.

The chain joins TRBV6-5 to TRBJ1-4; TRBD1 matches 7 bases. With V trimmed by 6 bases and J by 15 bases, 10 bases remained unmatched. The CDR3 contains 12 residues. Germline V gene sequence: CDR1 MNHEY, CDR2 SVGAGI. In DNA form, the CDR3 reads TGTGCCAGCAGCACAAGACAGGGATTGGTGTTTTTT. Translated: CASSTRQGLVFF.

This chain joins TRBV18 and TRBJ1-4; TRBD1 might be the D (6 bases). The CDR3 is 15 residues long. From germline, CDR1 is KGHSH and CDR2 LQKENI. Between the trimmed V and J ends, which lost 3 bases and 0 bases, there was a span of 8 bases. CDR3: CASSPQGTTNEKLFF. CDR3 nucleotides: TGTGCCAGCTCACCTCAGGGGACAACTAATGAAAAACTGTTTTTT. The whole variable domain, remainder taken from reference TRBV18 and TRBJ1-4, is NAGVMQNPRHLVRRRGQEARLRCSPMKGHSHVYWYRQLPEEGLKFMVYLQKENIIDESGMPKERFSAEFPKEGPSILRIQQVVRGDSAAYFCASSPQGTTNEKLFFGSGTQLSVL.

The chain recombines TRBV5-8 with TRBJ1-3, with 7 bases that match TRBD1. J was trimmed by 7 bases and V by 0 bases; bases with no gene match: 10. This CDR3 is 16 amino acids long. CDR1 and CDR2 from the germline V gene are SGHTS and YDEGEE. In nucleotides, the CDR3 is TGTGCCAGCAGCTTGGAAATATTTACGACAGGGAACACCATATATTTT. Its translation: CASSLEIFTTGNTIYF.